One and the same sample provided the 28 T cell receptor beta chains below, sequenced in a study of blood T cell repertoires in COVID-19. Clones were read by immunoSEQ multiplex PCR, and TCRdb kept only the in-frame ones, dropping some. The sample shows about 140,000 clones, 75% to 80% of them seen only once. Sequencing was done on a sample of peripheral blood. The source of these receptors is a woman in her fifties or sixties with active or convalescent COVID-19.

The chain is built from TRBV11-2 and TRBJ2-3; TRBD1 might be the D (6 bases). Trimming removed 0 bases at V and 0 bases at J, with 13 bases between. This CDR3 has 17 residues. Germline CDR1 is SGHAT and CDR2 is FQNNGV. CDR3 in DNA: TGTGCCAGCAGCTTAGATCCGACAGGACCTAGCACAGATACGCAGTATTTT. Translated: CASSLDPTGPSTDTQYF. Drawing the rest from reference TRBV11-2 and TRBJ2-3, the complete variable domain is EAGVAQSPRYKIIEKRQSVAFWCNPISGHATLYWYQQILGQGPKLLIQFQNNGVVDDSQLPKDRFSAERLKGVDSTLKIQPAKLEDSAVYLCASSLDPTGPSTDTQYFGPGTRLTVL.

There are a few counts of this clone. J is TRBJ1-1 and V is TRBV12-3 or TRBV12-4; TRBD1 might be the D (6 bases). CDR3 length equals 13 residues. Between the trimmed V and J ends, which lost 7 bases and 1 base, there was a span of 10 bases. The CDR3 DNA follows: TGTGCCAGCATGGGACAACCGAACACTGAAGCTTTCTTT. Protein product: CASMGQPNTEAFF.

This chain uses TRBV25-1 with TRBJ2-2; weak D call: TRBD2 (5 bases). CDR1 and CDR2 from the germline V gene are MGHDK and SYGVNS. This CDR3 has 13 amino acids. Trimming left V 7 bases short and J 2 bases short, with 8 bases between. In nucleotides, the CDR3 is TGTGCCAGCACTAGGACTAACACCGGGGAGCTGTTTTTT. It encodes CASTRTNTGELFF.

The V and J genes are TRBV11-2 and TRBJ2-1, with TRBD2 matching over 9 bases. The CDR3 is 13 amino acids. V was clipped by 1 base and J by 15 bases; unmatched bases: 7. Germline loops: CDR1 SGHAT, CDR2 FQNNGV. The CDR3 DNA reads TGTGCCAGCAGCTTAGTGAAGGCGGGAGGGCCGTTCTTC. It is translated as CASSLVKAGGPFF. Complete variable domain (other parts from reference TRBV11-2 and TRBJ2-1): EAGVAQSPRYKIIEKRQSVAFWCNPISGHATLYWYQQILGQGPKLLIQFQNNGVVDDSQLPKDRFSAERLKGVDSTLKIQPAKLEDSAVYLCASSLVKAGGPFFGPGTRLTVL.

The table lists this clone with a count of one. This chain uses TRBV7-9 with TRBJ1-1; 7 bases align to TRBD1. The trim removed 6 bases at V and 2 bases at J, leaving 6 bases unmatched. The CDR3 loop spans 14 amino acids. Looked up from germline, CDR1 is SEHNR and CDR2 is FQNEAQ (reference sequence). The CDR3: CASSRQGVNTEAFF. The CDR3 DNA reads TGTGCCAGCAGTCGGCAGGGGGTAAACACTGAAGCTTTCTTT.

The chain uses TRBV6-5 and TRBJ1-1, with D possibly TRBD1 on 5 matching bases. This CDR3 has 13 residues. V was trimmed by 5 bases and J by 1 base, leaving 8 bases between them. The germline V gene has CDR1 MNHEY and CDR2 SVGAGI. The CDR3 loop is CASSTTANTEAFF. CDR3 coding DNA: TGTGCCAGCAGTACGACAGCGAACACTGAAGCTTTCTTT.

This clone was counted between two and nine times. V gene TRBV19 combines with J gene TRBJ1-2, with 7 nucleotides matching TRBD1. The trim removed 2 bases at V and 2 bases at J, leaving 5 bases unmatched. Germline loops: CDR1 LNHDA, CDR2 SQIVND (reference sequence). The CDR3 is made up of 15 amino acids. Written as DNA, the CDR3 is TGTGCCAGTAGTATAAGGGCAGGGGGAAACTATGGCTACACCTTC. Translating gives CASSIRAGGNYGYTF.

The CDR3 nucleotides read TGTGCCAGCAGTTTATTGGGACAGAGCTCCTACAATGAGCAGTTCTTC. Protein: CASSLLGQSSYNEQFF. This chain connects TRBV28 to TRBJ2-1, with 7 bases matching TRBD1. V lost 1 base, J lost 0 bases, and 3 bases stayed unmatched. This CDR3 is 16 amino acids long. CDR1 is MDHEN, CDR2 SYDVKM, per germline.

The chain combines TRBV7-3 with TRBJ2-1; 14 bases match TRBD2. The J segment lost 5 bases and the V segment lost 0 bases, leaving 6 bases of the junction unmatched. The germline CDR1 and CDR2 sequences are SGHTA and FQGTGA. CDR3 length equals 18 residues. CDR3 sequence (DNA): TGTGCCAGCAGCTTAACGTCGGGACTAGCGGGGGCTAACAATGAGCAGTTCTTC. It codes for CASSLTSGLAGANNEQFF.

The rearrangement joins TRBV5-5 to TRBJ2-7; no reliable D call. V was cut by 2 bases and J by 5 bases, with 5 bases left in between. The CDR3 spans 11 residues. Germline CDR1 is SGHKS and CDR2 is YYEKEE (reference sequence). CDR3 amino acids: CASSFPDEQYF. The CDR3 nucleotides are TGTGCCAGCAGCTTCCCGGACGAGCAGTACTTC.

To note about this clone: Different DNA sequences within this sample yield the same CDR3. The chain carries TRBV7-2 and TRBJ2-5; 11 nucleotides agree with TRBD1. Germline V gene sequence: CDR1 SGHTA, CDR2 FQGNSA. The CDR3 sequence is 14 residues long. The trim removed 5 bases at V and 5 bases at J, leaving 4 bases unmatched. CDR3 in DNA: TGTGCCAGCAGCACGGGGACAGGGGGGGAGACCCAGTACTTC. Protein product: CASSTGTGGETQYF.

The chain couples TRBV2 to TRBJ1-2; 7 bases line up with TRBD1. CDR3 length: 14 amino acids. With 6 bases clipped from V and 8 bases from J, the junction kept 12 bases outside the gene matches. Germline assignment: CDR1 SNHLY and CDR2 FYNNEI. The CDR3: CASSQNRGQGGYTF. The CDR3 region has the DNA TGTGCCAGCAGCCAGAACAGGGGTCAGGGGGGCTACACCTTC.

This rearrangement joins TRBV6-6 to TRBJ1-2; TRBD1 might be the D (6 bases). Trimming took off 2 bases at V and 4 bases at J, with 11 bases between the two ends. The V gene's germline CDR1 is MNHNY and CDR2 SVGAGI (reference sequence). CDR3 length: 14 amino acids. CDR3 DNA: TGTGCCAGCAGTTACGAGGGGGTGGGCTATGGCTACACCTTC. Amino acids: CASSYEGVGYGYTF.

This clone was counted once. Here the CDR3 reads CASFPSVNTGELFF. The CDR3 nucleotides read TGCGCCAGCTTCCCTAGCGTGAACACCGGGGAGCTGTTTTTT. This chain uses TRBV5-1 with TRBJ2-2; the D gene is possibly TRBD2 (6 bases). This CDR3 comprises 14 residues. Trimming removed 7 bases from V and 1 base from J, with 11 bases in between. CDR1 and CDR2 (germline): SGHRS, YFSETQ. The full variable domain, in which reference TRBV5-1 and TRBJ2-2 provide the parts outside the CDR3, is KAGVTQTPRYLIKTRGQQVTLSCSPISGHRSVSWYQQTPGQGLQFLFEYFSETQRNKGNFPGRFSGRQFSNSRSEMNVSTLELGDSALYLCASFPSVNTGELFFGEGSRLTVL.

CDR3 nucleotide sequence: TGTGCCAGCAGTTGGGACATCAAGACCCAGTACTTC. Its protein product is CASSWDIKTQYF. The rearrangement joins TRBV6-2 or TRBV6-3 to TRBJ2-5; TRBD1 is a possible D gene (6 bases). This CDR3 is 12 amino acids long. In germline, CDR1 is MNHEY, CDR2 SVGEGT. The ends were cut back, 4 bases at V and 6 bases at J, with 9 bases in the middle.

The gene calls are TRBV6-5 and TRBJ1-6; 10 nucleotides agree with TRBD1. V gave up 5 bases and J gave up 10 bases; unmatched junction bases: 5. There are 14 residues in the CDR3. Germline V gene lookup returns CDR1 MNHEY and CDR2 SVGAGI. The CDR3 sequence: CASSPGTGESPLHF. The DNA for the CDR3 is TGTGCCAGCAGTCCCGGGACAGGGGAATCACCCCTCCACTTT.

This chain links TRBV18 with TRBJ2-1; possible D gene TRBD2, 6 bases. Per the germline V gene, CDR1 is KGHSH and CDR2 is LQKENI. The V end was cut by 2 bases, the J end by 6 bases, with 8 bases between. This CDR3 is built from 13 residues. In DNA, the CDR3 is TGTGCCAGCTCACCATCCGGGGGCAATGAGCAGTTCTTC. Amino acid sequence: CASSPSGGNEQFF. Drawing the rest from reference TRBV18 and TRBJ2-1, the complete variable domain is NAGVMQNPRHLVRRRGQEARLRCSPMKGHSHVYWYRQLPEEGLKFMVYLQKENIIDESGMPKERFSAEFPKEGPSILRIQQVVRGDSAAYFCASSPSGGNEQFFGPGTRLTVL.

The chain links TRBV4-1 to TRBJ1-1, with a weak D call TRBD1 (5 bases). The CDR3 length is 14 residues. From germline, CDR1 is MGHRA and CDR2 YSYEKL. The V and J ends lost 2 bases and 1 base respectively, with 8 bases between them. The CDR3 loop reads CASSQPTGNTEAFF. CDR3 in DNA: TGCGCCAGCAGCCAACCCACAGGGAACACTGAAGCTTTCTTT.

DNA of the CDR3: TGTGCCAGCAGCTTAGACGGGGATTTGGAGACCCAGTACTTC. Translation gives CASSLDGDLETQYF. The chain couples TRBV11-3 to TRBJ2-5; D is perhaps TRBD2 (5 bases). This CDR3 has 14 residues. CDR1 is SGHNT, CDR2 YENEEA, per germline. The V gene lost 0 bases and the J gene lost 5 bases, with 10 bases spanning the gap. The full variable domain, its missing parts supplied by reference TRBV11-3 and TRBJ2-5, is EAGVVQSPRYKIIEKKQPVAFWCNPISGHNTLYWYLQNLGQGPELLIRYENEEAVDDSQLPKDRFSAERLKGVDSTLKIQPAELGDSAVYLCASSLDGDLETQYFGPGTRLLVL.

J is TRBJ2-3 and V is TRBV9; D is unresolved. V lost 2 bases and J lost 5, with 12 bases in between. The CDR3 loop spans 14 amino acids. Per germline, CDR1 SGDLS and CDR2 YYNGEE. The CDR3 region is CASSVAGAEDTQYF. The CDR3 DNA is TGTGCCAGCAGCGTTGCCGGAGCCGAAGATACGCAGTATTTT.

The V gene is TRBV4-1, the J gene TRBJ2-5; 8 bases map to TRBD2. The CDR3 loop spans 15 amino acids. The J segment lost 5 bases and the V segment lost 1 base, leaving 6 bases of the junction unmatched. The germline gives CDR1 MGHRA, CDR2 YSYEKL. The CDR3 reads CASSQGRGGWETQYF. The CDR3 DNA reads as TGCGCCAGCAGCCAAGGACGCGGGGGGTGGGAGACCCAGTACTTC.

In DNA, the CDR3 is TGTGCCAGCAGTTTATGGAGGCAGTTAGAAGCTTTCTTT. It specifies CASSLWRQLEAFF. The rearrangement uses TRBV12-3 or TRBV12-4 and TRBJ1-1; D not resolved. Trimming removed 2 bases at V and 8 bases at J, with 12 bases between. CDR3 length: 13 amino acids.

This clone appeared a few times. The V gene is TRBV29-1, the J gene TRBJ1-1, with 7 bases that match TRBD1. Trimming took 2 bases from V and 7 from J; bases not matched to a gene: 4. Germline CDR1 reads SQVTM; CDR2 reads ANQGSEA. This CDR3 spans 12 amino acids. CDR3 sequence reads: CSVEKGADEAFF. In DNA form, the CDR3 reads TGCAGCGTTGAAAAGGGGGCAGATGAAGCTTTCTTT.

CDR3 amino acids: CASSLVGGPSNYGYTF. DNA of the CDR3: TGTGCCAGCAGCTTAGTAGGTGGGCCATCTAACTATGGCTACACCTTC. This chain connects TRBV7-8 to TRBJ1-2; no firm D call. V was trimmed by 1 base and J by 0 bases, leaving 12 bases between them. The CDR3 totals 16 residues. Germline-derived CDR1 and CDR2 are SGHVS and FQNEAQ.

The gene calls are TRBV19 and TRBJ1-2; the match to TRBD1 covers 7 bases. In germline, CDR1 is LNHDA, CDR2 SQIVND (reference sequence). The CDR3 has 14 residues. The trim removed 9 bases at V and 4 bases at J, leaving 11 bases unmatched. The CDR3 DNA sequence: TGTGCCAGCTCGACGCGCGGGACAGTCTATGGCTACACCTTC. Translating gives CASSTRGTVYGYTF.

This chain joins TRBV7-2 and TRBJ2-2; D uncertain. Between the trimmed V and J ends, which lost 6 bases and 4 bases, there was a span of 15 bases. Germline lookup yields CDR1 SGHTA and CDR2 FQGNSA. This CDR3 is 15 amino acids long. CDR3 residues: CASRSSLAVTGELFF. CDR3 coding DNA: TGTGCCAGCAGATCGAGCCTTGCGGTCACCGGGGAGCTGTTTTTT.

CDR3 protein: CACAGRGDGYTF. The CDR3, as DNA: TGTGCCTGCGCGGGCAGGGGCGATGGCTACACCTTC. The gene calls are TRBV30 and TRBJ1-2; possible D gene TRBD1, 6 bases. V was trimmed by 6 bases and J by 6 bases, leaving 14 bases between them. CDR1 GTSNPN and CDR2 SVGIG come from the germline V gene (reference sequence). This CDR3 is 12 amino acids long. Full variable domain (missing parts from reference TRBV30 and TRBJ1-2): SQTIHQWPATLVQPVGSPLSLECTVEGTSNPNLYWYRQAAGRGLQLLFYSVGIGQISSEVPQNLSASRPQDRQFILSSKKLLLSDSGFYLCACAGRGDGYTFGSGTRLTVV.

This sequence joins TRBV7-2 and TRBJ2-7; D is ambiguous. The CDR3 has 12 amino acids. Germline assignment: CDR1 SGHTA and CDR2 FQGNSA. V lost 5 bases, J lost 3 bases, and 8 bases lay in between. In nucleotides, the CDR3 is TGTGCCAGCAGCGGCCAGTACTACGAGCAGTACTTC. This gives the protein CASSGQYYEQYF.